The 23 T cell receptor beta chains given below trace back to one sample, sequenced in a study of blood T cell repertoires in COVID-19. Profiling relied on immunoSEQ multiplex PCR, and the TCRdb table lists in-frame clones only, not all of them. The sample consists of about 87,000 clones, roughly four fifths of them appearing once. Sequencing was carried out using peripheral blood. The receptors shown here come from a woman aged 65 to 85 with acute or convalescent COVID-19.

The chain employs TRBV11-3 and TRBJ2-7; D is possibly TRBD2 (6 bases). CDR1 SGHNT and CDR2 YENEEA come from the germline V gene. Between the trimmed V and J ends, which lost 7 bases and 0 bases, there was a span of 13 bases. The CDR3 runs 14 residues. The CDR3 region has the DNA TGTGCCAGCAACTCCCCCGGGGGCTCCTACGAGCAGTACTTC. Protein sequence: CASNSPGGSYEQYF.

The V gene is TRBV10-1, the J gene TRBJ1-1; D might be TRBD1 (5 bases). Trimming stripped 6 bases from V and 2 bases from J, with 10 bases between. Germline loops: CDR1 WNHNN, CDR2 SYGVQD (reference sequence). The CDR3 is 13 residues long. CDR3 sequence reads: CASSLTVNTEAFF. CDR3 bases: TGCGCCAGCAGCCTGACAGTAAACACTGAAGCTTTCTTT.

J is TRBJ1-2 and V is TRBV2, with D possibly TRBD1 on 6 matching bases. Germline V gene data show CDR1 as SNHLY and CDR2 as FYNNEI. There are 15 residues in the CDR3. Trimming took off 7 bases at V and 3 bases at J, with 18 bases between the two ends. CDR3: CASNIQGGPYYGYTF. The CDR3 nucleotides read TGTGCCAGCAACATACAGGGTGGCCCCTACTATGGCTACACCTTC. The full variable domain, in which reference TRBV2 and TRBJ1-2 provide the parts outside the CDR3, is EPEVTQTPSHQVTQMGQEVILRCVPISNHLYFYWYRQILGQKVEFLVSFYNNEISEKSEIFDDQFSVERPDGSNFTLKIRSTKLEDSAMYFCASNIQGGPYYGYTFGSGTRLTVV.

The count of this clone is one. The CDR3 DNA reads TGTGCCAGCAGCCAAGATTTATTGGTCAGGGGCCTTGATGGCTACACCTTC. The encoded protein is CASSQDLLVRGLDGYTF. The genes are TRBV14 and TRBJ1-2; D may be TRBD1 (6 bases). Germline values: CDR1 SGHDN, CDR2 FVKESK. V was shortened by 0 bases and J by 6 bases, with 20 bases between the two germline ends. This CDR3 has 17 amino acids. Using reference TRBV14 and TRBJ1-2 for the parts outside the CDR3, the full variable domain is EAGVTQFPSHSVIEKGQTVTLRCDPISGHDNLYWYRRVMGKEIKFLLHFVKESKQDESGMPNNRFLAERTGGTYSTLKVQPAELEDSGVYFCASSQDLLVRGLDGYTFGSGTRLTVV.

The J gene is TRBJ2-7, the V gene TRBV7-2; D is perhaps TRBD2 (5 bases). V was cut by 0 bases and J by 7 bases, with 10 bases left in between. The CDR3 is made up of 13 amino acids. Germline V lookup: CDR1 SGHTA, CDR2 FQGNSA. Here the CDR3 DNA reads TGTGCCAGCAGCTTAGCCCGGGGAAGGGAGCAGTACTTC. Translation gives CASSLARGREQYF.

This clone was detected only a few times. The chain recombines TRBV19 with TRBJ1-5; a weak D match, TRBD1 (5 bases). CDR1 LNHDA and CDR2 SQIVND come from the germline V gene (reference sequence). V lost 6 bases and J lost 3, with 12 bases in between. The CDR3 is 14 residues long. The CDR3 DNA is TGTGCCAGTAGATTCAGGGCCCTCAATCAGCCCCAGCATTTT. Amino acid sequence: CASRFRALNQPQHF.

In this sample, this clone turned up many times. The chain has TRBV7-9 and TRBJ1-1, with D maybe TRBD1 (6 bases). This CDR3 contains 15 residues. Germline V gives CDR1 SEHNR, CDR2 FQNEAQ (reference sequence). V gave up 4 bases and J gave up 1 base, with 13 bases separating them. This CDR3 reads CASSSYGTQNTEAFF. CDR3 bases: TGTGCCAGCAGCTCCTACGGGACACAGAACACTGAAGCTTTCTTT.

V usage is TRBV21-1 and J usage is TRBJ2-2; the table's TRBD1 call for D was not verified on the DNA. TRBV21-1 is described as a pseudogene. There are 17 residues in the CDR3. CDR3 DNA: TGTGCCAGCAGCAAAGGACAGGGGGCTTGGAAATCCGGGGAGCTGTTTTTT. This gives the protein CASSKGQGAWKSGELFF.

This clone was seen a few times. This chain joins TRBV6-5 and TRBJ2-2; TRBD1 matches at 9 bases. CDR3 size: 15 residues. After removal of 8 bases from V and 5 bases from J, the junction contained 9 bases not matched to a gene. Germline CDR1 MNHEY, CDR2 SVGAGI. The CDR3 nucleotides are TGTGCCAGCGCGCCACAGGGGGCATGGACCGGGGAGCTGTTTTTT. It yields the protein CASAPQGAWTGELFF.

This clone has a single count. V is TRBV16 and J is TRBJ1-1; weak D call: TRBD1 (6 bases). The CDR3 has 13 amino acids. Germline CDR1 KGHSY, CDR2 FQNENV. Trimming stripped 6 bases from V and 4 bases from J, with 12 bases between. The CDR3 nucleotides are TGTGCCAGCAGAAATATAGGGGGCACTGAAGCTTTCTTT. Protein: CASRNIGGTEAFF. Full variable domain (outside the CDR3, taken from reference TRBV16 and TRBJ1-1): GEEVAQTPKHLVRGEGQKAKLYCAPIKGHSYVFWYQQVLKNEFKFLISFQNENVFDETGMPKERFSAKCLPNSPCSLEIQATKLEDSAVYFCASRNIGGTEAFFGQGTRLTVV.

The rearrangement uses TRBV12-3 or TRBV12-4 and TRBJ1-2; D is uncertain. This CDR3 comprises 13 residues. The V and J ends lost 3 bases and 3 bases respectively, with 8 bases between them. CDR3 sequence (DNA): TGTGCCAGCAGTTTTCACGAGGACTATGGCTACACCTTC. It translates to CASSFHEDYGYTF.

The chain employs TRBV6-5 and TRBJ1-6; D might be TRBD1 (6 bases). Germline V gene data show CDR1 as MNHEY and CDR2 as SVGAGI. Trimming removed 6 bases from V and 4 bases from J, with 10 bases in between. The length of the CDR3 is 14 residues. Written as DNA, the CDR3 is TGTGCCAGCAGGACGACAGGATATAATTCACCCCTCCACTTT. It is translated as CASRTTGYNSPLHF.

The V call is TRBV4-2, the J call TRBJ1-2; D is ambiguous. The germline V gene has CDR1 LGHNA and CDR2 YNFKEQ. This CDR3 is built from 16 residues. The ends were cut back, 5 bases at V and 0 bases at J, with 16 bases in the middle. CDR3 in DNA: TGTGCCAGCAGCGGTGACAATACTGCCGCTAACTATGGCTACACCTTC. This gives the protein CASSGDNTAANYGYTF.

This clone was counted only a few times. The gene calls are TRBV28 and TRBJ1-6; D gene uncertain. Germline V gene lookup returns CDR1 MDHEN and CDR2 SYDVKM. Trimming removed 7 bases from V and 9 bases from J, with 25 bases in between. The CDR3 spans 17 residues. The DNA of the CDR3 is TGTGCCAGCACGAGTTCCTGTGCAGGACTGGTATGTTCACCCCTCCACTTT. Its protein product is CASTSSCAGLVCSPLHF.

V gene TRBV14 combines with J gene TRBJ1-1; TRBD1 might be the D (5 bases). The germline V and J ends were trimmed by 5 bases and 4 bases, with 20 bases remaining between them. CDR1 is SGHDN and CDR2 is FVKESK in the germline V gene. The CDR3 sequence is 16 residues long. CDR3 residues: CASSWIPAGFRTEAFF. DNA for the CDR3: TGTGCCAGCAGCTGGATACCGGCAGGGTTTCGCACTGAAGCTTTCTTT.

This clone was picked up a small number of times. This chain connects TRBV6-5 to TRBJ2-7; the D gene is possibly TRBD1 (6 bases). Trimming took off 2 bases at V and 2 bases at J, with 13 bases between the two ends. From germline, CDR1 is MNHEY and CDR2 SVGAGI. The CDR3 length is 15 residues. The CDR3 here is CASSYGQGKTYEQYF. In DNA, the CDR3 is TGTGCCAGCAGTTACGGGCAGGGGAAAACCTACGAGCAGTACTTC.

The J gene is TRBJ2-1, the V gene TRBV29-1; D is unclear. Per the germline V gene, CDR1 is SQVTM and CDR2 is ANQGSEA. V lost 7 bases to trimming and J lost 0 bases, with 10 bases between them. The CDR3 has 13 residues. The CDR3: CSADPSSYNEQFF. In nucleotides, the CDR3 is TGCAGCGCTGACCCGAGCTCCTACAATGAGCAGTTCTTC.

Written as DNA, the CDR3 is TGCAGTGCTAGTTCTCCGGGCCAGCGGAATTCACCCCTCCACTTT. It translates to CSASSPGQRNSPLHF. The chain carries TRBV20-1 and TRBJ1-6; D call uncertain. Trimming pared 3 bases from V and 7 bases from J, leaving 16 bases between. Germline lookup yields CDR1 DFQATT and CDR2 SNEGSKA (reference sequence). The CDR3 has 15 residues.

A few counts support this clone. The gene calls are TRBV10-3 and TRBJ1-1, with 9 bases aligning to TRBD1. CDR1 and CDR2 (germline): ENHRY, SYGVKD. After removal of 6 bases from V and 3 bases from J, the junction contained 11 bases not matched to a gene. The CDR3 has 16 residues. CDR3 sequence (DNA): TGTGCCATCAGGGGACAGGGAGGATCGGTAGACACTGAAGCTTTCTTT. It specifies CAIRGQGGSVDTEAFF.

The rearrangement links TRBV5-5 to TRBJ1-5, with 8 nucleotides matching TRBD1. With 3 bases clipped from V and 5 bases from J, the junction kept 4 bases outside the gene matches. Per the germline V gene, CDR1 is SGHKS and CDR2 is YYEKEE (reference sequence). The CDR3 covers 14 residues. In DNA form, the CDR3 reads TGTGCCAGCAGCTACGGACAGGGATATCAGCCCCAGCATTTT. This translates into CASSYGQGYQPQHF.

V is TRBV6-5 and J is TRBJ1-1; no firm D call. The CDR3 length is 13 residues. Germline V gene data show CDR1 as MNHEY and CDR2 as SVGAGI. V was shortened by 5 bases and J by 3 bases, with 10 bases between the two germline ends. The CDR3 DNA reads as TGTGCCAGCAGTAGGAATGCGGACACTGAAGCTTTCTTT. Translated: CASSRNADTEAFF.

This rearrangement joins TRBV10-1 to TRBJ2-7, with D possibly TRBD1 on 5 matching bases. Deletions cut 3 bases from V and 2 bases from J, with 8 bases between. Germline values: CDR1 WNHNN, CDR2 SYGVQD (reference sequence). The CDR3 is 13 residues long. The CDR3 spells CASSDRVTYEQYF. In nucleotides, the CDR3 is TGCGCCAGCAGTGACAGGGTAACCTACGAGCAGTACTTC.

The CDR3 here is CAWGEQGLSEKLFF. CDR3 sequence (DNA): TGTGCCTGGGGGGAACAGGGGTTAAGTGAAAAACTGTTTTTT. The chain employs TRBV30 and TRBJ1-4; 7 positions agree with TRBD1. Germline lookup yields CDR1 GTSNPN and CDR2 SVGIG (reference sequence). The junction had 10 bases not matched to a gene; V was cut back by 5 bases and J by 7 bases. The CDR3 totals 14 residues.